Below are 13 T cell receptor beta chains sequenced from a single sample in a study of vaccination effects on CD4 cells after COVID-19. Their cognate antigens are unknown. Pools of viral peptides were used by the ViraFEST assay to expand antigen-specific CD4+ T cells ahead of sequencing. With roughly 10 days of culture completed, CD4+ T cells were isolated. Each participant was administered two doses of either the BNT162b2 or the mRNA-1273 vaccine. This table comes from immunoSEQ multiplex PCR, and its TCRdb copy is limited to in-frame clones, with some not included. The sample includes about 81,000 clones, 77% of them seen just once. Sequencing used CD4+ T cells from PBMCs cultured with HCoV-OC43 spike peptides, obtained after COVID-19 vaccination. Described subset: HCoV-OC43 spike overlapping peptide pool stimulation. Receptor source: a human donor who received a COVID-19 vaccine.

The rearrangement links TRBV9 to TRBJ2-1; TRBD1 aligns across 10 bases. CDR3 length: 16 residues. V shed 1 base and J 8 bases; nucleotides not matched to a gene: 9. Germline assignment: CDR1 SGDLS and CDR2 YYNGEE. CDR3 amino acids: CASSVSLGQGSHEQFF. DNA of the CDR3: TGTGCCAGCAGCGTATCCCTGGGACAGGGGTCACATGAGCAGTTCTTC.

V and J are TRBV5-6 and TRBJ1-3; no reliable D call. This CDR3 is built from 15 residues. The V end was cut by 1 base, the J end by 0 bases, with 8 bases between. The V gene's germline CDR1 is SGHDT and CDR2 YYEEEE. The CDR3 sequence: CASSLLQSSGNTIYF. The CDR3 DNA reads TGTGCCAGCAGCTTGCTGCAGAGCTCTGGAAACACCATATATTTT.

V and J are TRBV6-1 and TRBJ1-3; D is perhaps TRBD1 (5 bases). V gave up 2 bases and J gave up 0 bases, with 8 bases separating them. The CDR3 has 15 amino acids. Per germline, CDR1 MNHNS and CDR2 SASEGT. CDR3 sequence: CASSEWRGSGNTIYF. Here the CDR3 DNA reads TGTGCCAGCAGTGAATGGAGGGGCTCTGGAAACACCATATATTTT.

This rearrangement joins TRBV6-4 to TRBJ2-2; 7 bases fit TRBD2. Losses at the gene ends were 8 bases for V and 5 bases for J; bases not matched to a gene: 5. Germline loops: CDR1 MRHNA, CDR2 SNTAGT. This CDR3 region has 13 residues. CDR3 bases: TGTGCCAGCCCACTAGCGTGGACCGGGGAGCTGTTTTTT. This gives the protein CASPLAWTGELFF.

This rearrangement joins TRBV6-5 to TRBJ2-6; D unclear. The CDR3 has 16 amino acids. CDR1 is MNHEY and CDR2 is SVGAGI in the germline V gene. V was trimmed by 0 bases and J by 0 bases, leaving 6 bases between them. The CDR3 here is CASSYSESSGANVLTF. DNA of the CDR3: TGTGCCAGCAGTTACTCGGAAAGCTCTGGGGCCAACGTCCTGACTTTC.

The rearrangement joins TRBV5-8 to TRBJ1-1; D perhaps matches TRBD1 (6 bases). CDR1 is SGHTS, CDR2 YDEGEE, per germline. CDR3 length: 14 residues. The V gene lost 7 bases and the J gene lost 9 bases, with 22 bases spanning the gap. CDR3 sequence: CASPGRGYVLKAFF. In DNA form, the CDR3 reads TGTGCCAGCCCCGGGAGGGGGTACGTCCTCAAAGCTTTCTTT.

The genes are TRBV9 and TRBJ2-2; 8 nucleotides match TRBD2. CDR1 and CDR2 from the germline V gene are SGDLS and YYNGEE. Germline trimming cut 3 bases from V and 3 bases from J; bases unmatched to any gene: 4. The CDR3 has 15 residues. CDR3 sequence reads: CASSAGGPYTGELFF. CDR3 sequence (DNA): TGTGCCAGCAGCGCGGGGGGGCCGTACACCGGGGAGCTGTTTTTT. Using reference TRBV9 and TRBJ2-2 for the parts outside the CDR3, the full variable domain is DSGVTQTPKHLITATGQRVTLRCSPRSGDLSVYWYQQSLDQGLQFLIQYYNGEERAKGNILERFSAQQFPDLHSELNLSSLELGDSALYFCASSAGGPYTGELFFGEGSRLTVL.

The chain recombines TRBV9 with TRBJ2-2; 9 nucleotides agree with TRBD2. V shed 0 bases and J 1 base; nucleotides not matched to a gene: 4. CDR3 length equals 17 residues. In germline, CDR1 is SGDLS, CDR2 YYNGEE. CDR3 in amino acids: CASSVGSGGWNTGELFF. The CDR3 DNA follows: TGTGCCAGCAGCGTAGGAAGCGGGGGGTGGAACACCGGGGAGCTGTTTTTT. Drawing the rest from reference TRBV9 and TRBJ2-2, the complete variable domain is DSGVTQTPKHLITATGQRVTLRCSPRSGDLSVYWYQQSLDQGLQFLIQYYNGEERAKGNILERFSAQQFPDLHSELNLSSLELGDSALYFCASSVGSGGWNTGELFFGEGSRLTVL.

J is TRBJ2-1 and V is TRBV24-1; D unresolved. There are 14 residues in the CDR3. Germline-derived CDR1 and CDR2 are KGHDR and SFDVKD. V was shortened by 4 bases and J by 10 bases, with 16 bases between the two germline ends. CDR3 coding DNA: TGTGCCACCAGTGACTCCCGCGCCGGTAGGGAGCAGTTCTTC. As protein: CATSDSRAGREQFF.

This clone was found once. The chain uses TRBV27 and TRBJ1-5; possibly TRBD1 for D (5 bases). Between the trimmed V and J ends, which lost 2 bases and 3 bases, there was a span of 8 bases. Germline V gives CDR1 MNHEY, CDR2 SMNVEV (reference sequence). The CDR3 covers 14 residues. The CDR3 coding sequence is TGTGCCAGCAGTTTAAACAGGATCAATCAGCCCCAGCATTTT. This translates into CASSLNRINQPQHF.

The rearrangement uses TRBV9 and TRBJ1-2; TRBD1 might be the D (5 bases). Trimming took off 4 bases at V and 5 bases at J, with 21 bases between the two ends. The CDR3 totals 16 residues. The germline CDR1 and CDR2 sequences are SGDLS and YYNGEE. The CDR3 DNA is TGTGCCAGCAGCCCTTCCTCAAAGGGGTGGGAGTATGGCTACACCTTC. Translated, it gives CASSPSSKGWEYGYTF.

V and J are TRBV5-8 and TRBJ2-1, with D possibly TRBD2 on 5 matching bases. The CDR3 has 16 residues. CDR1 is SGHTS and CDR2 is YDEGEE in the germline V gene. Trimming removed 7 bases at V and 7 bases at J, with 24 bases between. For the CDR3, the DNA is TGTGCCAGCCCGTTTGTGATGTTGCGTAGAGGGAATGAGCAGTTCTTC. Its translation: CASPFVMLRRGNEQFF.

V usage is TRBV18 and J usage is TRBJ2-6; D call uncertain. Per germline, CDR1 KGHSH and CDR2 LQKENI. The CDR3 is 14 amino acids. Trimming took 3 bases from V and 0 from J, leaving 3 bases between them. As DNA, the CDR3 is TGTGCCAGCTCACCGGGCTCTGGGGCCAACGTCCTGACTTTC. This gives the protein CASSPGSGANVLTF.